What follows describes a single T cell receptor beta chain. The specificity of this receptor is unknown. It has no much larger one-base neighbor in the sample; base qualities were not kept. TCRbeta CDR3 regions were amplified from genomic DNA using the immunoSEQ Assay, a bias-controlled multiplex PCR. Per the authors' processing: The number of nucleated cells in each sample was estimated from the amplification of reference gene primers within the assay. To quantify the absolute abundance of each unique TCRbeta CDR3 rearrangement, sequence reads were collapsed and filtered. For each sample, productive Simpson clonality was calculated as the square root of Simpson's diversity index across productive rearrangements. The immuneACCESS repertoire file appears here via TCRdb, limited to in-frame rearrangements. These files lack a portion of the clones; in checked studies, under half of the deficit traces to unresolved V genes, and the cause of the others is not known. The DNA was the basis for D and trimming; V, J and clone size are from that table. This sample holds about 98,000 clones; around 73% were observed only once. 9.8% of the sample is in the top ten clones.

These data belong to a study of blood T cell repertoires in COVID-19 (dated by TCRdb to 2020 to 2022). With respect to the entire study: The collaborator samples originated in the United States, Italy and Spain and spanned the acute and convalescent phases of COVID-19. Deeply sampled blood TCRbeta repertoires from subjects exposed to, actively infected with, or recovered from COVID-19 were included in the dataset. HLA class I and class II types, where available, came from metadata supplied by the sample provider rather than from assay-based typing. A de-identified subject ID, COVID-19 status, age in years and sex were almost always included in the sample metadata. The samples were drawn from two sources: the first 160 participants of the ongoing ImmuneRACE study, and over 950 subjects contributed by 6 global collaborators. The prospective study material was composed of cDNA or gDNA derived from T cells, B-cell-depleted T cells, or PBMCs. The repertoires were made available in a free public database intended to serve as a resource for research on the immune response to SARS-CoV-2.

What the study reported, not specific to this receptor: How much clinical and demographic metadata was included differed by source and by participant, and the metadata was provided uncurated.

V is trimmed back by 5 bases and J by 6 bases, and the junction contains 7 bases that no gene match accounts for. CDR1 is given as MNHEY and CDR2 as SVGEGT, both from the germline V gene. Measured from the cysteine to the phenylalanine, the CDR3 is 15 residues long. The CDR3 DNA has 45 bases and is translated from base 1. Whole blood was collected in K2EDTA tubes by collaborating institutions according to the institutions' own protocols. For TCRbeta analysis, collaborators shipped samples in one of three forms: frozen whole blood, isolated PBMCs, or DNA extracted from either of those sample types. In this chain, TRBV6-2 or TRBV6-3 is recombined with TRBJ2-1, and TRBD2 aligns with 10 junction nucleotides. Source material: peripheral blood. The source of this sequence is a man aged 55 to 69 with active or convalescent COVID-19. The bases read TGTGCCAGCAGTGACCGGCTAGCGGGAGTCAATGAGCAGTTCTTC. Translated, it gives CASSDRLAGVNEQFF.